The 21 T cell receptor beta chains below come from one sample, sequenced in a study of blood T cells in healthy people across ages. Together with a sample-barcoded 5' primer, a J-beta primer mix was included in a second PCR lasting 7 to 11 cycles. TCRdb itself ran the 5' RACE reads through MiXCR, one entry per CDR3 protein. The data contain more than 700,000 distinct CDR3 sequences, about 46% of them singletons. The specimen sequenced was blood. All receptors come from an elderly man in good health.

This clonotype was recorded a few times. The V and J genes are TRBV15 and TRBJ2-7; 8 bases match TRBD2. Germline values: CDR1 LNHNV, CDR2 YYDKDF (reference sequence). The CDR3 is 15 residues long. V trimming: 2 bases; J trimming: 2 bases; junction bases outside the gene matches: 5. This CDR3 reads CATSRRSTSAYEQYF. CDR3 DNA: TGTGCCACCAGCAGAAGGTCGACTAGCGCCTACGAGCAGTACTTC.

The chain has TRBV29-1 and TRBJ2-5, with a tentative D call TRBD1 (5 bases). The tail of the sequence fits TRBJ2-7 better, so the J call may be wrong. The CDR3 has 13 amino acids. From germline, CDR1 is SQVTM and CDR2 ANQGSEA. CDR3 coding DNA: TGCAGCGTTGAAGCAAGCGACAGCTACGAGCAGTACTTC. It specifies CSVEASDSYEQYF.

The sample holds a few counts of this clonotype. The chain couples TRBV4-3 to TRBJ1-2; tentative D call: TRBD1 (5 bases). V was clipped by 4 bases and J by 8 bases, with 11 bases between them. Germline V CDR1 and CDR2: LGHNA, YSLEER. The CDR3 spans 12 residues. CDR3 amino acids: CASSLGASGYTF. For the CDR3, the DNA is TGCGCCAGCAGCCTAGGGGCGAGCGGCTACACCTTC.

A few counts support this clonotype. The gene calls are TRBV20-1 and TRBJ2-1; D gene unclear. The assigned J gene may be wrong: the sequence end matches TRBJ2-7 better. CDR1 is DFQATT, CDR2 SNEGSKA, per germline (reference sequence). There are 15 residues in the CDR3. The chain's CDR3 is CSAREVKGVYNEQYF. The DNA for the CDR3 is TGCAGTGCTAGAGAAGTGAAAGGCGTATACAATGAGCAGTACTTC.

V is TRBV7-2 and J is TRBJ1-5; D remains unclear. CDR1 and CDR2 (germline): SGHTA, FQGNSA. The CDR3 is 13 amino acids. V shed 5 bases and J shed 3 bases, with 8 bases lying between them. The CDR3 protein is CASSRSSNQPQHF. The CDR3 DNA reads TGTGCCAGCAGCCGCAGTTCCAATCAGCCCCAGCATTTT.

This clonotype was detected only a few times. The chain joins TRBV7-9 to TRBJ2-1, with 11 bases fitting TRBD2. The CDR3 runs 15 residues. In germline, CDR1 is SEHNR, CDR2 FQNEAQ (reference sequence). With 5 bases clipped from V and 7 bases from J, the junction kept 7 bases outside the gene matches. CDR3: CASSSGLAGWNEQFF. CDR3 DNA sequence: TGTGCCAGCAGCAGTGGACTAGCGGGTTGGAATGAGCAGTTCTTC.

This clonotype has a count of ten or more. The chain couples TRBV12-3 or TRBV12-4 to TRBJ2-7; 13 bases are shared with TRBD2. The trim removed 5 bases at V and 3 bases at J, leaving 4 bases unmatched. CDR3 size: 15 residues. DNA for the CDR3: TGTGCCAGCAGTGAGACTAGCGGGAGGTTCTACGAGCAGTACTTC. Translation: CASSETSGRFYEQYF.

The chain has TRBV3-1 and TRBJ2-1, with D unresolved. From germline, CDR1 is LGHDT and CDR2 YNNKEL (reference sequence). This CDR3 is 13 amino acids long. Trimming stripped 1 base from V and 8 bases from J, with 9 bases between. For the CDR3, the DNA is TGTGCCAGCAGCCAAGGTCGGGTGCATGAGCAGTTCTTC. This codes for CASSQGRVHEQFF.

The chain links TRBV3-1 to TRBJ2-1; 9 positions agree with TRBD2. Looked up from germline, CDR1 is LGHDT and CDR2 is YNNKEL (reference sequence). V trimming: 0 bases; J trimming: 9 bases; junction bases outside the gene matches: 3. The CDR3 length is 14 residues. In DNA form, the CDR3 reads TGTGCCAGCAGCCAAGAGAGGACTAGCGTTGAGCAGTTCTTC. This sequence encodes CASSQERTSVEQFF.

This clonotype has more than one count but fewer than ten. CDR3 nucleotide sequence: TGTGCCACCATGCGGGATTCCTACAATGAGCAGTTCTTC. Its protein is CATMRDSYNEQFF. The V gene is TRBV15, the J gene TRBJ2-1; D possibly corresponds to TRBD2 (6 bases). This CDR3 region has 13 residues. Germline values: CDR1 LNHNV, CDR2 YYDKDF (reference sequence). The germline V and J ends were trimmed by 7 bases and 1 base, with 8 bases remaining between them.

About this clonotype itself: Being one base from a much bigger clone, this may be a read error. CDR3 sequence (DNA): TGTGCCAGCAGTTGTTGGAGGGACGATACGCAGTATTTT. Amino acids: CASSCWRDDTQYF. The J gene is TRBJ2-3, the V gene TRBV12-3 or TRBV12-4; possibly TRBD2 for D (6 bases). The CDR3 spans 13 residues. V lost 4 bases to trimming and J lost 6 bases, with 11 bases between them.

This sequence joins TRBV4-1 and TRBJ2-7; D unresolved. The CDR3 covers 14 residues. Deletions cut 4 bases from V and 2 bases from J, with 12 bases between. Per germline, CDR1 MGHRA and CDR2 YSYEKL. The CDR3 sequence is CASSLAPGPYEQYF. The CDR3 coding sequence is TGCGCCAGCAGCCTTGCACCAGGTCCCTACGAGCAGTACTTC.

CDR3: CSAAGTSALGYQETQYF. DNA of the CDR3: TGCAGTGCAGCCGGGACTAGCGCGCTCGGGTACCAAGAGACCCAGTACTTC. The gene calls are TRBV20-1 and TRBJ2-5; the match to TRBD2 covers 10 bases. Trimming removed 6 bases from V and 0 bases from J; junction bases left unmatched: 13. Per the germline V gene, CDR1 is DFQATT and CDR2 is SNEGSKA (reference sequence). The CDR3 spans 17 residues.

The chain couples TRBV29-1 to TRBJ1-4; maybe TRBD1 (6 bases). The CDR3 length is 16 residues. The ends were cut back, 3 bases at V and 0 bases at J, with 14 bases in the middle. The germline CDR1 and CDR2 sequences are SQVTM and ANQGSEA. In nucleotides, the CDR3 is TGCAGCGTTGATTGTCAGGGGCTAACAACTAATGAAAAACTGTTTTTT. It encodes CSVDCQGLTTNEKLFF.

CDR3 protein: CASRSDGLAGKGGPETQYF. In nucleotides, the CDR3 is TGCGCCAGCAGAAGTGATGGACTAGCGGGCAAAGGGGGACCCGAGACCCAGTACTTC. The chain links TRBV5-1 to TRBJ2-5; TRBD2 aligns across 11 bases. The CDR3 runs to 19 residues. Looked up from germline, CDR1 is SGHRS and CDR2 is YFSETQ. V gave up 5 bases and J gave up 5 bases; unmatched junction bases: 20.

This clonotype was observed at least ten times. V gene TRBV9 combines with J gene TRBJ2-7; 10 positions agree with TRBD2. V trimming: 0 bases; J trimming: 2 bases; junction bases outside the gene matches: 11. Germline V gene lookup returns CDR1 SGDLS and CDR2 YYNGEE. CDR3 size: 18 residues. The CDR3 loop is CASSVGLASSGRAYEQYF. The CDR3 bases are TGTGCCAGCAGCGTAGGTCTCGCCTCCAGCGGGAGGGCCTACGAGCAGTACTTC.

This clonotype was detected only once. V gene TRBV7-2 combines with J gene TRBJ2-7; 7 bases are shared with TRBD2. V dropped 5 bases and J dropped 7; count of bases not matched to a gene: 17. The CDR3 is 16 residues long. Germline V gives CDR1 SGHTA, CDR2 FQGNSA. The CDR3 loop reads CASSRQLARTYNEQYF. CDR3 in DNA: TGTGCCAGCAGCCGCCAACTAGCGCGAACCTACAATGAGCAGTACTTC. Supplemented by reference TRBV7-2 and TRBJ2-7, the full variable domain reads GAGVSQSPSNKVTEKGKDVELRCDPISGHTALYWYRQSLGQGLEFLIYFQGNSAPDKSGLPSDRFSAERTGGSVSTLTIQRTQQEDSAVYLCASSRQLARTYNEQYFGPGTRLTVT.

This clonotype was seen a handful of times. A much more abundant neighbour one base away suggests this may be a read error. The chain couples TRBV11-3 to TRBJ1-6; D is perhaps TRBD1 (6 bases). V lost 0 bases and J lost 18, with 15 bases in between. The CDR3 sequence is 13 residues long. Germline loops: CDR1 SGHNT, CDR2 YENEEA. CDR3 loop: CASSLDHGTSPHF. The CDR3 nucleotides read TGTGCCAGCAGCTTAGATCACGGGACAAGTCCCCACTTT.

This clonotype was observed a few times. The chain couples TRBV29-1 to TRBJ1-1, with D maybe TRBD1 (6 bases). The CDR3 has 12 residues. Germline V gene data show CDR1 as SQVTM and CDR2 as ANQGSEA. The V end lost 5 bases, the J end lost 5 bases, and 12 bases lay between the germline ends. In DNA, the CDR3 is TGCAGCGTTTTGCCCGGACAGACTGAAGCTTTCTTT. It codes for CSVLPGQTEAFF.

The V gene is TRBV13, the J gene TRBJ2-5; 16 bases are a match to TRBD2. V shed 2 bases and J 3 bases; nucleotides not matched to a gene: 12. Germline V gene sequence: CDR1 PRHDT, CDR2 FYEKMQ (reference sequence). The CDR3 contains 20 residues. The CDR3 nucleotides read TGTGCCAGCAGCTTACCCATGGGACTAGCGGGAGGGCCCTCGGAAGAGACCCAGTACTTC. It translates to CASSLPMGLAGGPSEETQYF. The full variable domain, completed using reference TRBV13 and TRBJ2-5, is AAGVIQSPRHLIKEKRETATLKCYPIPRHDTVYWYQQGPGQDPQFLISFYEKMQSDKGSIPDRFSAQQFSDYHSELNMSSLELGDSALYFCASSLPMGLAGGPSEETQYFGPGTRLLVL.

On this clonotype: One end of the junction fails to match germline, which may point to a read error. V and J are TRBV7-2 and TRBJ2-7; D is possibly TRBD2 (7 bases). The CDR3 spans 17 residues. CDR1 SGHTA and CDR2 FQGNSA come from the germline V gene. In DNA, the CDR3 is TGTCCCAGCAGATTGGGAGGGGGAGCGGTTAGCTCCTACGAGCAGTACTTC. It yields the protein CPSRLGGGAVSSYEQYF.